This T cell receptor beta chain was identified during a study of blood T cell repertoires in COVID-19. Profiling relied on immunoSEQ multiplex PCR, and the TCRdb table lists in-frame clones only, not all of them. The profile shows 50,000 to 70,000 clones, 87% of them singletons. Germline V gives CDR1 SGHAT, CDR2 FQNNGV. Trimming took off 1 base at V and 3 bases at J, with 4 bases between the two ends. The CDR3 consists of 12 residues. Sequencing was performed on peripheral blood. The TCR was taken from a man in his sixties with active or convalescent COVID-19. This chain joins TRBV11-2 and TRBJ2-7; D remains ambiguous. DNA for the CDR3: TGTGCCAGCAGCTTAGTTAGCTACGAGCAGTACTTC. This codes for CASSLVSYEQYF.